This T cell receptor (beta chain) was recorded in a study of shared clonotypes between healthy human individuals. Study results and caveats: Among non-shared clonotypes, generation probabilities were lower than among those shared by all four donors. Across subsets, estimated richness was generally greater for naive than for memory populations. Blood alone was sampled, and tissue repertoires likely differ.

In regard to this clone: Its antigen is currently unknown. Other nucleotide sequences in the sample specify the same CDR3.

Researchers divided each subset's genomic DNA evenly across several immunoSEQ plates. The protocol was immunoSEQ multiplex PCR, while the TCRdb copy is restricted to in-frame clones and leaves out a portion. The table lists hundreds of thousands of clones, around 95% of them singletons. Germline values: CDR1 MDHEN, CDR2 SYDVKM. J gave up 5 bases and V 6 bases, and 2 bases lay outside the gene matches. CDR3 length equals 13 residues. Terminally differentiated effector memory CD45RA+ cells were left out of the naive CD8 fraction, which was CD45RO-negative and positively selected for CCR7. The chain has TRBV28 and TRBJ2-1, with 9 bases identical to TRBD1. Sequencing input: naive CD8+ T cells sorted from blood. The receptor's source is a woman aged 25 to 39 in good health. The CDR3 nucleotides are TGTGCCAGCAGCTGGACAGGGGACAATGAGCAGTTCTTC. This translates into CASSWTGDNEQFF. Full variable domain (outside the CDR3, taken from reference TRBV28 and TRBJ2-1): DVKVTQSSRYLVKRTGEKVFLECVQDMDHENMFWYRQDPGLGLRLIYFSYDVKMKEKGDIPEGYSVSREKKERFSLILESASTNQTSMYLCASSWTGDNEQFFGPGTRLTVL.